The clone carrying this T cell receptor beta chain was counted only a few times. Germline V lookup: CDR1 SGHRS, CDR2 YFSETQ. This CDR3 is 16 amino acids long. Trimming shortened V by 3 bases and J by 0 bases, and 15 bases separated the two germline ends. This record belongs to a study of patients and donors after allogeneic stem cell transplantation. TCRdb called the RT-PCR reads again in MiXCR, with one record for every CDR3 protein. The sample lists about 960,000 distinct CDR3 sequences, around 17% occurring once. Sequencing input: blood, either unsorted or a sorted T cell fraction (not recorded which). V is TRBV5-1 and J is TRBJ1-1, with D maybe TRBD1 (6 bases). The origin of this receptor is a human donor who was either an allogeneic HSCT recipient or a stem cell or donor lymphocyte infusion donor (not recorded which). It is not recorded whose cells these are; they may come from a transplant donor. The CDR3 reads CASSSQGQLLNTEAFF. The CDR3 bases are TGCGCCAGCAGCTCTCAAGGACAGTTACTGAACACTGAAGCTTTCTTT.